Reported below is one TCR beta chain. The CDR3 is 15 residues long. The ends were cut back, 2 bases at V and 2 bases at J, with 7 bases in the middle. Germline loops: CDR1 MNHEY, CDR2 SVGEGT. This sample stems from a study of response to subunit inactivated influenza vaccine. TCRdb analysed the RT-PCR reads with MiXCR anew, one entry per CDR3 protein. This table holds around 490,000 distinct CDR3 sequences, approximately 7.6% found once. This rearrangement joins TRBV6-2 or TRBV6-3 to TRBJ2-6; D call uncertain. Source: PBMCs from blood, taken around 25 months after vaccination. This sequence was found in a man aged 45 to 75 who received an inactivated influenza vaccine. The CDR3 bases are TGTGCCAGCAGTTACCCCGTGACTGGGGCCAACGTCCTGACTTTC. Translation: CASSYPVTGANVLTF.